The source of this T cell receptor beta chain is a study of blood T cell repertoires in COVID-19. At the level of the study: Some COVID-19 samples were acute and others convalescent; all came from the United States, Italy and Spain. From T cells, B-cell-depleted T cells, or PBMCs came the material, which was cDNA or gDNA.

The authors' processing: Nucleated cell counts were estimated from reference gene primer amplification. Clones were read by immunoSEQ multiplex PCR, and TCRdb kept only the in-frame ones, dropping some. For V, J and clone size, that table is used; D and trimming come from the DNA. Of about 150,000 clones in the sample, around 85% were seen once. The CDR3 is 15 residues long. Germline CDR1 is LNHDA and CDR2 is SQIVND (reference sequence). Trimming removed 7 bases from V and 2 bases from J; junction bases left unmatched: 7. The receptor's source is a man in his 70s with acute or convalescent COVID-19. The rearrangement joins TRBV19 to TRBJ2-1; 8 bases are shared with TRBD2. The sequencing input was peripheral blood. The CDR3 DNA reads as TGTGCCAGTACCCCAGGTAGCGGGGCCTACAATGAGCAGTTCTTC. This translates into CASTPGSGAYNEQFF.